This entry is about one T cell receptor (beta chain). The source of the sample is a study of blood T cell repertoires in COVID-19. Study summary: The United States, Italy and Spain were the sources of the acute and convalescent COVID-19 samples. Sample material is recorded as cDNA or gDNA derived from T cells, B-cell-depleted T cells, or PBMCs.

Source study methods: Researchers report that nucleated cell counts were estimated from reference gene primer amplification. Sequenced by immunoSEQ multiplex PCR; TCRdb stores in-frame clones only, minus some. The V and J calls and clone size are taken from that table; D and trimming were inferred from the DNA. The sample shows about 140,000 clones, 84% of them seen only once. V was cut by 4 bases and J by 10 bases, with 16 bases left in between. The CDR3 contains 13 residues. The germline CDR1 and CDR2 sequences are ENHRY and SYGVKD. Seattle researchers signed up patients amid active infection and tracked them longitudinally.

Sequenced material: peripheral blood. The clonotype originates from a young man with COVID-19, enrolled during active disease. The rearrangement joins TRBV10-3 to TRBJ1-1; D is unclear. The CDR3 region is CAISASLSVGAFF. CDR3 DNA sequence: TGTGCCATCAGTGCATCCCTGAGCGTGGGAGCTTTCTTT.